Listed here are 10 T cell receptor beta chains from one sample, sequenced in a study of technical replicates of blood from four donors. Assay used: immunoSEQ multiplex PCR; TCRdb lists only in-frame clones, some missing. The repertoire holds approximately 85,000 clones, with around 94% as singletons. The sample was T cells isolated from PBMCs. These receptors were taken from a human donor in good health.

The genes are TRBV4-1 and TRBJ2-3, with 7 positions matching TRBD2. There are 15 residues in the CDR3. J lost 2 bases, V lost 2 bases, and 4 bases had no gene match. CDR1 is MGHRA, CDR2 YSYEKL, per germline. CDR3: CASSQTGLPTDTQYF. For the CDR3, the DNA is TGCGCCAGCAGCCAAACGGGACTACCCACAGATACGCAGTATTTT.

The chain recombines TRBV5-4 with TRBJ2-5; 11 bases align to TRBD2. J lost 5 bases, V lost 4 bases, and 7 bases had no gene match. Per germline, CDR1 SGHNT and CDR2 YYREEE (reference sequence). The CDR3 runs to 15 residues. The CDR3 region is CASSLSGRASETQYF. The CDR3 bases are TGTGCCAGCAGCCTTAGCGGGAGGGCCTCGGAGACCCAGTACTTC.

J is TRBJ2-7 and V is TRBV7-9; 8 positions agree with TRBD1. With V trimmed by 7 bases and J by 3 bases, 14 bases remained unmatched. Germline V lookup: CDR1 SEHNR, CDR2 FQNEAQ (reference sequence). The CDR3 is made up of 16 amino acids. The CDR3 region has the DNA TGTGCCAGCACCCTTTGGACAGGGCTGGAGTTCTACGAGCAGTACTTC. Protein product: CASTLWTGLEFYEQYF.

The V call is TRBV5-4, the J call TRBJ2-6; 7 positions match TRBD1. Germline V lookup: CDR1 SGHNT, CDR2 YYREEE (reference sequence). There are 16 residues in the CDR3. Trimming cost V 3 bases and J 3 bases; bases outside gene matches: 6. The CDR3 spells CASSSSDRYGANVLTF. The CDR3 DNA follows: TGTGCCAGCAGCTCCTCGGACAGGTATGGGGCCAACGTCCTGACTTTC.

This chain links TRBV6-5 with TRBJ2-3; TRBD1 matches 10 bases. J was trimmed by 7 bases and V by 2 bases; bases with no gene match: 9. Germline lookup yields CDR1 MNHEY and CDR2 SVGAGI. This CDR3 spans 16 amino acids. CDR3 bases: TGTGCCAGCAGTTACCTAGGGACAGGGGTTAAAAATACGCAGTATTTT. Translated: CASSYLGTGVKNTQYF.

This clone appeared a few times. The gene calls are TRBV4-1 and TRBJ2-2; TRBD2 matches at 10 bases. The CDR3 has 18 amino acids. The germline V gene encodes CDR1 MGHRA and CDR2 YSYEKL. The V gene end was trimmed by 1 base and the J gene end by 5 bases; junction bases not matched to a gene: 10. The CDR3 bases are TGCGCCAGCAGCCAAGGAGGCCTAGCGGGAGTTGGAACCGGGGAGCTGTTTTTT. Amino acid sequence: CASSQGGLAGVGTGELFF.

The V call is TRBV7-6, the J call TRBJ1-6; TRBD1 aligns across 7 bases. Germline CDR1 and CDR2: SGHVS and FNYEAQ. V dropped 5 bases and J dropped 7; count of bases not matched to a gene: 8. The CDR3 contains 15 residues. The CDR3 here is CASSARQGFNSPLHF. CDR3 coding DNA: TGTGCCAGCAGCGCACGACAGGGCTTCAATTCACCCCTCCACTTT.

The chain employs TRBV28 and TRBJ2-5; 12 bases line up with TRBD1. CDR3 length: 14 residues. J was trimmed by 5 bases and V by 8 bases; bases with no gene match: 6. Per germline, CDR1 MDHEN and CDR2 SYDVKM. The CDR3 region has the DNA TGTGCCAGCCACGGGACAGGGGGCTCGGAGACCCAGTACTTC. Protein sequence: CASHGTGGSETQYF. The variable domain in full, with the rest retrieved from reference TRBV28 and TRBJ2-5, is DVKVTQSSRYLVKRTGEKVFLECVQDMDHENMFWYRQDPGLGLRLIYFSYDVKMKEKGDIPEGYSVSREKKERFSLILESASTNQTSMYLCASHGTGGSETQYFGPGTRLLVL.

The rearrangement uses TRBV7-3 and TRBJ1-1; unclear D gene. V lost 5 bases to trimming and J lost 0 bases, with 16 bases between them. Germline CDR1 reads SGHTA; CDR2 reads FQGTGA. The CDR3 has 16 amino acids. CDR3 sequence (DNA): TGTGCCAGCAGCCCCGAAAGGAGCACGTTGAACACTGAAGCTTTCTTT. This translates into CASSPERSTLNTEAFF.

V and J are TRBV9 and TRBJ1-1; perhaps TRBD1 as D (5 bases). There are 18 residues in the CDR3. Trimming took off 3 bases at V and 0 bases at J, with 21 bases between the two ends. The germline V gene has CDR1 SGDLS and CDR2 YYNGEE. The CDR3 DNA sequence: TGTGCCAGCAGCGCCCACCTAAAGACAGCTTCCATGAACACTGAAGCTTTCTTT. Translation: CASSAHLKTASMNTEAFF.